This entry is about one TCR beta chain. The antigen is not known. The entry originates in a study of cytomegalovirus exposure and HLA in healthy donors. The germline V gene encodes CDR1 SGHVS and CDR2 FQNEAQ. CDR3 length: 14 residues. Primers: 60 Vbeta forward and 13 Jbeta reverse. The method was immunoSEQ multiplex PCR; TCRdb's version includes in-frame clones alone and lacks a portion of them. The repertoire holds 95,000 to 150,000 clones, with under 85% as singletons. Study-level points and caveats: 16,951 TCR beta sequences were associated with HLA alleles at 0.05 false discovery rate in a later analysis. Later analysis suggested links between common viral pathogens and several top significant clusters.

This clonotype originated in a woman between 40 and 55 years old in good health and CMV-seropositive. The chain recombines TRBV7-8 with TRBJ2-5, with D tentatively TRBD1 (5 bases). The DNA end is a closer match to TRBJ2-7, so the J assignment may be wrong. Sequenced sample: PBMCs. CDR3 protein: CASSSRALPYEQYF. The CDR3 DNA follows: TGTGCCAGCAGCTCCAGGGCCCTCCCTTACGAGCAGTACTTC.